The present T cell receptor (beta chain) was sequenced within a study of blood T cell repertoires in COVID-19. Study-wide context: Some COVID-19 samples were acute and others convalescent; all came from the United States, Italy and Spain. In each case, the material was cDNA or gDNA derived from T cells, B-cell-depleted T cells, or PBMCs.

The CDR3 runs to 16 residues. In the original workflow: Estimated nucleated cell counts came from reference gene primer amplification. Data came from immunoSEQ multiplex PCR; TCRdb stores just in-frame clones and leaves some out. Clone size and V and J calls were adopted from that table, with D and trimming inferred from the DNA. The sample consists of 71,000 or so clones, 86% of them appearing once. The V gene is TRBV21-1, the J gene TRBJ2-3; the D call of TRBD1 is as the table states it, not checked on the DNA. TRBV21-1 is a known pseudogene. The clonotype comes from an older man in a cohort sampled during active COVID-19. The material sequenced was peripheral blood. CDR3 protein: CASSTLGDRVPDTQYF. The CDR3, as DNA: TGTGCCAGCAGCACCCTGGGGGACAGGGTCCCAGATACGCAGTATTTT.